Presented here are 18 T cell receptor beta chains from one specimen sequenced in a study of regulatory T cells in long-lasting Graves disease. HTBI primers from iRepertoire and Arm-PCR of CDR3 regions yielded the TCR beta libraries. Via MiXCR, TCRdb re-called the multiplex PCR reads, giving one row per CDR3 protein. The table records some 450,000 distinct CDR3 sequences, roughly 15% of them present only once. The time point denotes: newly diagnosed GD, antithyroid drugs for less than 3 months. RNA from PBMCs was the source of the TCR library. The same data also contributed to another study, on T cells in Graves' hyperthyroidism and ophthalmopathy.

The input for sequencing was peripheral blood mononuclear cells (PBMCs), taken at new diagnosis, from a patient treated with antithyroid drugs. These receptors originate from a woman in her 30s with Graves disease.

This clonotype occurred a few times. The rearrangement uses TRBV19 and TRBJ2-5; D is unresolved. Per the germline V gene, CDR1 is LNHDA and CDR2 is SQIVND (reference sequence). This CDR3 spans 13 amino acids. V lost 3 bases and J lost 1, with 6 bases in between. CDR3 sequence (DNA): TGTGCCAGTAGTATGCAGCTCCAAGAGACCCAGTACTTC. It is translated as CASSMQLQETQYF.

V gene TRBV7-9 combines with J gene TRBJ2-7; possibly TRBD1 for D (5 bases). Germline V gives CDR1 SEHNR, CDR2 FQNEAQ (reference sequence). V was clipped by 6 bases and J by 5 bases, with 17 bases between them. The CDR3 is 14 residues long. The CDR3 bases are TGTGCCAGCAGTCCTCCCAGGGTTCGACACGAGCAGTACTTC. Residues: CASSPPRVRHEQYF.

CDR3 protein: CASSQDMAPEKLFF. CDR3 in DNA: TGTGCCAGCAGCCAAGATATGGCCCCGGAAAAACTGTTTTTT. The rearrangement links TRBV14 to TRBJ1-4; unclear D gene. CDR3 size: 14 residues. The germline CDR1 and CDR2 sequences are SGHDN and FVKESK. The germline V and J ends were trimmed by 0 bases and 8 bases, with 10 bases remaining between them.

This clonotype has ten or more counts. This sequence joins TRBV6-2 or TRBV6-3 and TRBJ2-1; D is undetermined. The CDR3 runs 13 residues. CDR1 and CDR2 from the germline V gene are MNHEY and SVGEGT. The V gene lost 6 bases and the J gene lost 5 bases, with 11 bases spanning the gap. This chain's CDR3 is CASSSHINNEQFF. The CDR3 nucleotides read TGTGCCAGCAGCAGCCATATTAACAATGAGCAGTTCTTC.

The sample holds many counts of this clonotype. The V call is TRBV20-1, the J call TRBJ2-1; 8 positions match TRBD2. V was clipped by 3 bases and J by 0 bases; unmatched bases: 10. The CDR3 has 17 residues. Germline-derived CDR1 and CDR2 are DFQATT and SNEGSKA (reference sequence). CDR3 sequence reads: CSASVLIAGNSYNEQFF. The CDR3 DNA reads TGCAGTGCTAGTGTGTTAATAGCGGGAAACTCCTACAATGAGCAGTTCTTC.

The chain couples TRBV19 to TRBJ2-6, with D perhaps TRBD1 or TRBD2 (5 bases each). This CDR3 contains 16 residues. The V gene lost 6 bases and the J gene lost 6 bases, with 18 bases spanning the gap. Germline lookup yields CDR1 LNHDA and CDR2 SQIVND (reference sequence). CDR3 nucleotides: TGTGCCAGTAGGGTTGGGGGTGCAATAATGGCCAACGTCCTGACTTTC. This translates into CASRVGGAIMANVLTF.

This clonotype was recorded at least ten times. The chain combines TRBV12-3 or TRBV12-4 with TRBJ2-7; 11 nucleotides align to TRBD1. J was trimmed by 3 bases and V by 10 bases; bases with no gene match: 8. The CDR3 is 14 residues long. CDR3 in amino acids: CATSDGTGGYEQYF. The CDR3 DNA follows: TGTGCCACCTCTGACGGGACAGGGGGCTACGAGCAGTACTTC.

The table lists this clonotype with many counts. The J gene is TRBJ2-3, the V gene TRBV9, with 11 bases matching TRBD2. Germline loops: CDR1 SGDLS, CDR2 YYNGEE. CDR3 length: 14 amino acids. V trimming: 6 bases; J trimming: 3 bases; junction bases outside the gene matches: 3. The DNA for the CDR3 is TGTGCCAGCACCCCTAGCGGGAGGACAGATACGCAGTATTTT. Translated: CASTPSGRTDTQYF.

This clonotype was found once. Just one base apart from a much larger clone, this may be a read error. V gene TRBV4-1 combines with J gene TRBJ2-3; D gene unclear. The CDR3 extends over 15 amino acids. Germline V CDR1 and CDR2: MGHRA, YSYEKL. The CDR3: CASSQDLRTTYTQYF. The CDR3 DNA sequence: TGTGCCAGCAGCCAAGATCTAAGGACCACATATACGCAGTATTTT.

In the case of this clonotype: A much larger clone lies a single base off, so this may be a read error. The rearrangement uses TRBV7-2 and TRBJ1-5; no definite D call. V was cut by 0 bases and J by 3 bases, with 9 bases left in between. Germline assignment: CDR1 SGHTA and CDR2 FQGNSA. The CDR3 length is 15 residues. The CDR3 DNA reads as TGTGCCAGCAGCTTAGCGGGCATGCTCAATCAGCCCCAGCATTTT. This gives the protein CASSLAGMLNQPQHF.

Comment on this clonotype: This may stem from a read error, because a much larger clone lies one nucleotide away. V and J are TRBV5-1 and TRBJ1-1, with 12 bases identical to TRBD1. V was clipped by 4 bases and J by 3 bases; unmatched bases: 4. Germline V lookup: CDR1 SGHRS, CDR2 YFSETQ. The CDR3 runs to 15 residues. The chain's CDR3 is CASSGGQGADTEAFF. In nucleotides, the CDR3 is TGCGCCAGCAGCGGGGGACAGGGGGCGGACACTGAAGCTTTCTTT.

This clonotype was detected many times. The V gene is TRBV5-1, the J gene TRBJ1-4, with a weak D call TRBD1 (5 bases). Germline V gene sequence: CDR1 SGHRS, CDR2 YFSETQ. This CDR3 region has 15 residues. V dropped 4 bases and J dropped 4 bases, with 14 bases sitting between them. As DNA, the CDR3 is TGCGCCAGCAGCCCGGCAGGGAACCGTAATGAAAAACTGTTTTTT. The encoded protein is CASSPAGNRNEKLFF.

Worth noting for this clonotype: One base away lies a much larger clone, so this may be a sequencing read error. This chain connects TRBV4-2 to TRBJ1-6; D is unclear. Germline CDR1 LGHNA, CDR2 YNFKEQ. The CDR3 loop spans 15 amino acids. CDR3 in DNA: TGTGCCAGCAGCCAAGAAGGAGCTCCCCGGTCACCCCCCCACTTT. Translated, it gives CASSQEGAPRSPPHF.

The rearrangement uses TRBV19 and TRBJ2-1; 14 bases map to TRBD2. Germline V gene lookup returns CDR1 LNHDA and CDR2 SQIVND (reference sequence). The CDR3 sequence is 14 residues long. The CDR3 spells CVSFGTSGRTEQFF. In nucleotides, the CDR3 is TGTGTCAGCTTCGGGACTAGCGGGAGAACTGAGCAGTTCTTC.

This clonotype appeared many times. The V gene is TRBV2, the J gene TRBJ2-1; D gene uncertain. The germline V gene encodes CDR1 SNHLY and CDR2 FYNNEI. Trimming stripped 3 bases from V and 8 bases from J, with 8 bases between. This CDR3 is 12 amino acids long. The CDR3 region is CASSEVRDEQFF. CDR3 nucleotide sequence: TGTGCCAGCAGTGAGGTTAGGGATGAGCAGTTCTTC.

The table lists this clonotype with many counts. The chain carries TRBV12-3 or TRBV12-4 and TRBJ2-7; D is undetermined. This CDR3 is 10 amino acids long. V was clipped by 8 bases and J by 2 bases, with 4 bases between them. The CDR3 sequence is CASGTYEQYF. The CDR3 DNA is TGTGCCAGCGGCACCTACGAGCAGTACTTC.

The chain joins TRBV4-2 to TRBJ2-7; the match to TRBD1 covers 7 bases. J gave up 2 bases and V 2 bases, and 9 bases lay outside the gene matches. Per germline, CDR1 LGHNA and CDR2 YNFKEQ. CDR3 size: 16 residues. The DNA for the CDR3 is TGTGCCAGCAGCCAAACTCGGCCAGGGGGAACCTACGAGCAGTACTTC. As protein: CASSQTRPGGTYEQYF.

This clonotype occurred many times. The CDR3 coding sequence is TGTGCCATCCCTCCCCCCAGTGTAACGAATGAGCAGTTCTTC. It yields the protein CAIPPPSVTNEQFF. J is TRBJ2-1 and V is TRBV24-1; D remains ambiguous. Germline-derived CDR1 and CDR2 are KGHDR and SFDVKD. The V end was cut by 11 bases, the J end by 7 bases, with 20 bases between. This CDR3 comprises 14 residues.